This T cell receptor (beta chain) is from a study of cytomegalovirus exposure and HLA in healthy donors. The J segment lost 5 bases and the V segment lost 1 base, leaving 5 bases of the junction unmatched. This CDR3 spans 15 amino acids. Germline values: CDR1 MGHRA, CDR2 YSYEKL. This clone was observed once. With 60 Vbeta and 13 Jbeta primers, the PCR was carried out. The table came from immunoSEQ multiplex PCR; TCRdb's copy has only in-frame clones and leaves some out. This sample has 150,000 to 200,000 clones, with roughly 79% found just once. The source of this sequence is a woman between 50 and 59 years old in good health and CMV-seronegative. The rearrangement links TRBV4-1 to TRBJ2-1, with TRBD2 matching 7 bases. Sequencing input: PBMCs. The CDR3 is CASSQAGGAHNEQFF. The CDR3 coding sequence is TGCGCCAGCAGCCAAGCGGGGGGAGCTCACAATGAGCAGTTCTTC.